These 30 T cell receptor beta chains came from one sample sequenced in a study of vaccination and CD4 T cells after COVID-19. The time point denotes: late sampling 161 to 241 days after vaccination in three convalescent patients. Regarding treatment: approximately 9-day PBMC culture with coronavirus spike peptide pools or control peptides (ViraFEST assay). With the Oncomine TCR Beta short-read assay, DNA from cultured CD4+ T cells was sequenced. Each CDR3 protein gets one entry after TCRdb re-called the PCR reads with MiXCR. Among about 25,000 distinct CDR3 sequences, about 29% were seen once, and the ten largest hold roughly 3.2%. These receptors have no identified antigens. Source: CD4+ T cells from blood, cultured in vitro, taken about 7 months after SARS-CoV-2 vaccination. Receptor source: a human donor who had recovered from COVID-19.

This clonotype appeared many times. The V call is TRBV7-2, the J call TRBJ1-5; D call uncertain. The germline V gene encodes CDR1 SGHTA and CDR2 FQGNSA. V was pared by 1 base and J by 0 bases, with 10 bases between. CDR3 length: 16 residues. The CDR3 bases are TGTGCCAGCAGCTTAGGGGAGCCATATAGCAATCAGCCCCAGCATTTT. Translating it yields CASSLGEPYSNQPQHF.

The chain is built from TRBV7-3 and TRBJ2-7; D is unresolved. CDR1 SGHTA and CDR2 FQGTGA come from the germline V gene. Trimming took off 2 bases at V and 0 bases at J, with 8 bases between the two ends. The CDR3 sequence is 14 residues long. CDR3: CASSLSPSSYEQYF. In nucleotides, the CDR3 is TGTGCCAGCAGCTTATCCCCGAGCTCCTACGAGCAGTACTTC.

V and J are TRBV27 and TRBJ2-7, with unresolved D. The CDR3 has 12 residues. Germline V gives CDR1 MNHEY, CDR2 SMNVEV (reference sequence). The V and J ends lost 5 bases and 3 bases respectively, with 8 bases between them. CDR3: CASSTGLYEQYF. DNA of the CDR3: TGTGCCAGCAGTACGGGCCTCTACGAGCAGTACTTC.

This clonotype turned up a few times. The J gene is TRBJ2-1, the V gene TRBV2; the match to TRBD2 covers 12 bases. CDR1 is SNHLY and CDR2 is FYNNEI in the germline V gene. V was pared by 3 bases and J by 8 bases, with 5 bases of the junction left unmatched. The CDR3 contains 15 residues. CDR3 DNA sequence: TGTGCCAGCAGTGATCGGACTAGCGGGATTGATGAGCAGTTCTTC. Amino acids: CASSDRTSGIDEQFF.

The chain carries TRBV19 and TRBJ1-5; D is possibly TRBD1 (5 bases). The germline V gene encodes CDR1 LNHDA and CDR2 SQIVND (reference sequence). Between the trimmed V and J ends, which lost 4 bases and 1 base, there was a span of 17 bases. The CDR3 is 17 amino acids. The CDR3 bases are TGTGCCAGTAGTACAGGGACCGGGTACCACAGCAATCAGCCCCAGCATTTT. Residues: CASSTGTGYHSNQPQHF.

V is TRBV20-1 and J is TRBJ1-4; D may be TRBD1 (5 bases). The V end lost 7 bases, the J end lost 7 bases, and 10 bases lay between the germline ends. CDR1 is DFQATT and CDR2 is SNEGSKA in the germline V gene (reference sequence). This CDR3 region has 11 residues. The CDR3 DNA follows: TGCAGTGGCACGGGGGGTGAAAAACTGTTTTTT. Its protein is CSGTGGEKLFF.

CDR3 protein: CASRFTSGTDTQYF. The CDR3 DNA reads as TGTGCCAGCAGGTTCACTAGCGGCACAGATACGCAGTATTTT. This chain links TRBV6-2 or TRBV6-3 with TRBJ2-3, with 7 bases matching TRBD2. Germline CDR1 MNHEY, CDR2 SVGEGT. The CDR3 runs to 14 residues. The V gene end was trimmed by 6 bases and the J gene end by 1 base; junction bases not matched to a gene: 4.

CDR3 sequence: CASSDSTEGYNEQFF. CDR3 bases: TGTGCCAGCAGTGACTCGACTGAAGGGTACAATGAGCAGTTCTTC. V usage is TRBV6-4 and J usage is TRBJ2-1; D not certain. This CDR3 has 15 amino acids. Germline V CDR1 and CDR2: MRHNA, SNTAGT. The V and J ends lost 0 bases and 4 bases respectively, with 10 bases between them.

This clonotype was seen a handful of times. CDR3 sequence reads: CASSSWGLADNEQFF. The CDR3 nucleotides are TGTGCCAGCAGCTCCTGGGGACTAGCGGACAATGAGCAGTTCTTC. The V gene is TRBV7-9, the J gene TRBJ2-1; 11 nucleotides line up with TRBD2. The CDR3 contains 15 residues. V lost 4 bases, J lost 5 bases, and 4 bases stayed unmatched. The germline gives CDR1 SEHNR, CDR2 FQNEAQ (reference sequence).

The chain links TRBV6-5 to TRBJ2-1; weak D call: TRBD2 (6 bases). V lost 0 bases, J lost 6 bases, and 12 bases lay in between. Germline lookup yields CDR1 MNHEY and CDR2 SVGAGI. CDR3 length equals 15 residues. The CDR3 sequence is CASSYSGGFGNEQFF. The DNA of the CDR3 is TGTGCCAGCAGTTACTCGGGGGGATTTGGCAATGAGCAGTTCTTC.

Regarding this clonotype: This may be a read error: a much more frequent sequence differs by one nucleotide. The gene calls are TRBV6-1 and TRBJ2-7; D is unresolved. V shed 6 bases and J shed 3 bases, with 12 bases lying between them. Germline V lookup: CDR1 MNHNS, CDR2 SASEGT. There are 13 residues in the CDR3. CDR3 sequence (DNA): TGTGCCAGCAGCATAGGACCAAACTACGAGCAGTACTTC. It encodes CASSIGPNYEQYF.

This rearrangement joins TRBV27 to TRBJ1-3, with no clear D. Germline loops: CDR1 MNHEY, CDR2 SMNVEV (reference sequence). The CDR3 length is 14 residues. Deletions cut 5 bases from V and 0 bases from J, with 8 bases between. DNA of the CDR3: TGTGCCAGCAGTCAGGACCACTCTGGAAACACCATATATTTT. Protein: CASSQDHSGNTIYF.

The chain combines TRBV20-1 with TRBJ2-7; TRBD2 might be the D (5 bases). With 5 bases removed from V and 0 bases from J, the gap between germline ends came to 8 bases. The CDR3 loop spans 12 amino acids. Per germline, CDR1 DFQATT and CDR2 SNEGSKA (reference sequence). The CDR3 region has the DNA TGCAGTGCTGCACTAGGCTCCTACGAGCAGTACTTC. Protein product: CSAALGSYEQYF.

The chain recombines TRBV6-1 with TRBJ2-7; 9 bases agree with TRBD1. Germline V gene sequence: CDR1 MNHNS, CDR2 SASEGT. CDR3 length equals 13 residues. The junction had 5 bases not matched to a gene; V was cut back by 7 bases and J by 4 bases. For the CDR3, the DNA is TGTGCCAGCACCCGGACAGGGGCGTACGAGCAGTACTTC. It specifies CASTRTGAYEQYF.

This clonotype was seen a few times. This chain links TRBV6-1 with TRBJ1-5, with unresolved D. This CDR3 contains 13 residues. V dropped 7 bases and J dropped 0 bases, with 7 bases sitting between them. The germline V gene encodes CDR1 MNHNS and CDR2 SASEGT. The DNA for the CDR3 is TGTGCCAGCACCCGGACTAGCAATCAGCCCCAGCATTTT. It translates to CASTRTSNQPQHF.

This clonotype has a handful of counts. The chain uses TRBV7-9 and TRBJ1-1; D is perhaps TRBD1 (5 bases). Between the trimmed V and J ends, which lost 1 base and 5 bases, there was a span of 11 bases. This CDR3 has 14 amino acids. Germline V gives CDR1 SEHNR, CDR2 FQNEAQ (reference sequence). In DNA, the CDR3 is TGTGCCAGCAGCTTAGTTGAGGGGAGGACTGAAGCTTTCTTT. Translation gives CASSLVEGRTEAFF.

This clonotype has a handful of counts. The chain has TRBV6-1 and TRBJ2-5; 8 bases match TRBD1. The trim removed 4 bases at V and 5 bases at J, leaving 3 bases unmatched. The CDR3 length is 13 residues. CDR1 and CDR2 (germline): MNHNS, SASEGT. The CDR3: CASSAGGWETQYF. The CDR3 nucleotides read TGTGCCAGCAGTGCAGGGGGCTGGGAGACCCAGTACTTC.

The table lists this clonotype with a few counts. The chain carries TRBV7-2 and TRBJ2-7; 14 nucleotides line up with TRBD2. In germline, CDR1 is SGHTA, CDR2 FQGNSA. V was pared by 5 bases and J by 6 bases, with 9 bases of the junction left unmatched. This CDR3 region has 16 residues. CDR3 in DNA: TGTGCCAGCAGCCTCATTTCCGGGACTAGCGGGAGCGAGCAGTACTTC. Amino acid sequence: CASSLISGTSGSEQYF.

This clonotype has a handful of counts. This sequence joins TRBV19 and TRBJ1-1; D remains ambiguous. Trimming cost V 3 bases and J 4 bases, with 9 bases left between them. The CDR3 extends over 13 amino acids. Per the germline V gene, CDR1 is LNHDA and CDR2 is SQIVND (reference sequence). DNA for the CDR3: TGTGCCAGTAGTATCGCCCTGCGCACTGAAGCTTTCTTT. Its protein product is CASSIALRTEAFF. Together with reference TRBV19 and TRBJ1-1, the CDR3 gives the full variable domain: DGGITQSPKYLFRKEGQNVTLSCEQNLNHDAMYWYRQDPGQGLRLIYYSQIVNDFQKGDIAEGYSVSREKKESFPLTVTSAQKNPTAFYLCASSIALRTEAFFGQGTRLTVV.

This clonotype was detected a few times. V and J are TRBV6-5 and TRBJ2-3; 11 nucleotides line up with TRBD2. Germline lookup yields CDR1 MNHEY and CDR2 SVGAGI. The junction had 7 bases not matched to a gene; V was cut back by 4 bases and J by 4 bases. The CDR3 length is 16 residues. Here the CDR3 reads CASSSQLAGAADTQYF. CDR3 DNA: TGTGCCAGCAGTTCTCAACTAGCGGGAGCGGCAGATACGCAGTATTTT.

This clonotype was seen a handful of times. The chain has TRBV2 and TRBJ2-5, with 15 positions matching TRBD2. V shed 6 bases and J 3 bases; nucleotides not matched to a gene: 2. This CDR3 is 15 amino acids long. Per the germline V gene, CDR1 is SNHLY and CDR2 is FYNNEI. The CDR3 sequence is CASSGLAGGEETQYF. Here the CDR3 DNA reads TGTGCCAGCAGCGGACTAGCGGGAGGGGAAGAGACCCAGTACTTC. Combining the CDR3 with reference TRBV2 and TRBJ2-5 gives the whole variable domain EPEVTQTPSHQVTQMGQEVILRCVPISNHLYFYWYRQILGQKVEFLVSFYNNEISEKSEIFDDQFSVERPDGSNFTLKIRSTKLEDSAMYFCASSGLAGGEETQYFGPGTRLLVL.

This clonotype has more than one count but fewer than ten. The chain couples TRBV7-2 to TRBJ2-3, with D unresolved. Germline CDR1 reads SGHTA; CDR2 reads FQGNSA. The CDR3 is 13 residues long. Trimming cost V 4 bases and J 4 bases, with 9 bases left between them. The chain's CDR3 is CASSSMNADTQYF. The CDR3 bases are TGTGCCAGCAGCTCAATGAACGCAGATACGCAGTATTTT.

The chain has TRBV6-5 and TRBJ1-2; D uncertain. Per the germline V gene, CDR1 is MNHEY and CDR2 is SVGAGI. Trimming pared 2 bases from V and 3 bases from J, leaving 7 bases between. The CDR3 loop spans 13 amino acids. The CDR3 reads CASSYEEDYGYTF. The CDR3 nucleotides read TGTGCCAGCAGTTACGAAGAAGACTATGGCTACACCTTC.

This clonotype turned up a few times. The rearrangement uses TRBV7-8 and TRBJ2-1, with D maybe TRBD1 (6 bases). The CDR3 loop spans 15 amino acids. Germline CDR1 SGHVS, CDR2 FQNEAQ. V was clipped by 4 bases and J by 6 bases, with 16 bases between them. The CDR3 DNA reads TGTGCCAGCAGCTCCTTTTCCAGGGGAATCAATGAGCAGTTCTTC. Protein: CASSSFSRGINEQFF.

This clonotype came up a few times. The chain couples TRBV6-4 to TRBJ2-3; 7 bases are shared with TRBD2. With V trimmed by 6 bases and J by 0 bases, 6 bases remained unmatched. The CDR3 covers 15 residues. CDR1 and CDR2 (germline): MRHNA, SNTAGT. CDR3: CASSTDSGSTDTQYF. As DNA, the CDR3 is TGTGCCAGCAGCACTGATAGCGGGAGCACAGATACGCAGTATTTT.

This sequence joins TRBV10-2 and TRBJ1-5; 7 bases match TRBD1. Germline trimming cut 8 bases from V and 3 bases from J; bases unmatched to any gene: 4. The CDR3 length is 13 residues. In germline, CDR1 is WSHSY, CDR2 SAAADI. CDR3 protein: CASGQVPNQPQHF. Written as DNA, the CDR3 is TGCGCCAGCGGACAGGTACCCAATCAGCCCCAGCATTTT.

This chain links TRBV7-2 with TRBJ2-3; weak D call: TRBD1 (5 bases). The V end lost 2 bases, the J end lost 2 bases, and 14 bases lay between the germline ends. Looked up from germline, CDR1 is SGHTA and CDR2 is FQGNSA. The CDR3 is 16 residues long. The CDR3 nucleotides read TGTGCCAGCAGCTTAAATGGTGGGGCGAACACAGATACGCAGTATTTT. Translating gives CASSLNGGANTDTQYF.

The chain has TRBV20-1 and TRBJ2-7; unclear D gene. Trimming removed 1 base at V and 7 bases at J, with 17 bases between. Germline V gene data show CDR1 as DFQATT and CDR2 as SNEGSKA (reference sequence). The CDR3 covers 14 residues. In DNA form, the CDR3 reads TGCAGTGCTAGAGGTCCTGGCGCTCTTGGGGAGCAGTACTTC. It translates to CSARGPGALGEQYF.

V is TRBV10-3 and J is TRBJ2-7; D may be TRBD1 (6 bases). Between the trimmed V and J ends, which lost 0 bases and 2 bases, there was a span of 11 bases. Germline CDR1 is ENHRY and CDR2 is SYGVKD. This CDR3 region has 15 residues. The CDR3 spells CAISESQGRTYEQYF. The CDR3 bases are TGTGCCATCAGTGAGTCTCAGGGGAGAACCTACGAGCAGTACTTC.

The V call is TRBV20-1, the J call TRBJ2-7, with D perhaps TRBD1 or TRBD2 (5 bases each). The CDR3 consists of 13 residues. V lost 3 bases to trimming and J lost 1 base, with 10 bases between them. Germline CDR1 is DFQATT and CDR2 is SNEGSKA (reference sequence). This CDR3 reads CSASRGTSYEQYF. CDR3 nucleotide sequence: TGCAGTGCTAGCCGGGGCACGTCCTACGAGCAGTACTTC.